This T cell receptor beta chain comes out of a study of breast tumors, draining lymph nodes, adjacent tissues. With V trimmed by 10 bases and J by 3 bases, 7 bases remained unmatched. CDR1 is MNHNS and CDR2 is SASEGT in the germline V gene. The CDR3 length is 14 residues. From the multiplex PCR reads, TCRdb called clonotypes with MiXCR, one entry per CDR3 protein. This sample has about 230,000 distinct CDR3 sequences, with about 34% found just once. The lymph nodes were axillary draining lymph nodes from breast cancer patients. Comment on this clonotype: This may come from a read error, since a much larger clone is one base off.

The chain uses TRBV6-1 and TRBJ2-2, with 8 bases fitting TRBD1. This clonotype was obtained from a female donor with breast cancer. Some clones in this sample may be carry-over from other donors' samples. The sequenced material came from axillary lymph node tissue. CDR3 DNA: TGTGCCAACACCCTGGACAGGGACACCGGGGAGCTGTTTTTT. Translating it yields CANTLDRDTGELFF.